This T cell receptor beta chain is from a study of blood T cells in healthy people across ages. V dropped 6 bases and J dropped 4 bases, with 15 bases sitting between them. In germline, CDR1 is SGHRS, CDR2 YFSETQ. This CDR3 is built from 14 residues. The authors ran a second PCR of roughly 6 to 11 cycles using a sample-barcoded 5' primer and a J-beta primer mix. TCRdb reprocessed the 5' RACE reads with MiXCR, giving one entry per CDR3 protein. The sample comprises 780,000 or so distinct CDR3 sequences, 56% of which are singletons, and roughly 24% rests with the top ten. This rearrangement joins TRBV5-1 to TRBJ2-3; a possible D gene is TRBD1 (5 bases). What was sequenced was blood. This TCR was sampled from a man aged 35-49 years in good health. The CDR3 bases are TGCGCCAGCATCAGGGAACCCCCGTCAGATACGCAGTATTTT. It specifies CASIREPPSDTQYF.